The 16 T cell receptor beta chains below come from one sample, sequenced in a study of blood T cell repertoires in COVID-19. Profiled with immunoSEQ multiplex PCR; TCRdb holds only in-frame clones, not every one. The repertoire consists of 300,000 to 400,000 clones, with around 87% occurring once and the leading ten covering 7.8%. Material for sequencing was peripheral blood. The receptors originated from a woman between 50 and 59 years old who had recovered from COVID-19.

This clone was detected only once. This chain joins TRBV28 and TRBJ2-2; TRBD1 might be the D (6 bases). The V and J ends lost 2 bases and 4 bases respectively, with 11 bases between them. This CDR3 region has 15 residues. Germline assignment: CDR1 MDHEN and CDR2 SYDVKM. The CDR3 is CASSLGGLRTGELFF. The CDR3 DNA reads as TGTGCCAGCAGTTTAGGGGGCCTGCGCACCGGGGAGCTGTTTTTT.

The gene calls are TRBV12-5 and TRBJ1-1; TRBD1 might be the D (5 bases). With 0 bases removed from V and 2 bases from J, the gap between germline ends came to 13 bases. The CDR3 is 16 residues long. From germline, CDR1 is LGHNT and CDR2 FRNRAP. This chain's CDR3 is CASGLVLDRKNTEAFF. The CDR3 DNA reads TGTGCTAGTGGTTTGGTACTTGACAGAAAAAACACTGAAGCTTTCTTT.

This sequence joins TRBV4-1 and TRBJ1-1, with TRBD1 matching over 10 bases. This CDR3 spans 15 amino acids. In germline, CDR1 is MGHRA, CDR2 YSYEKL. Trimming at V came to 5 bases and at J to 3 bases, leaving 6 bases not matched to a gene. The DNA for the CDR3 is TGCGCCAGCAGCGACTTAGGGACAGGGGACACTGAAGCTTTCTTT. This sequence encodes CASSDLGTGDTEAFF.

The V gene is TRBV21-1, the J gene TRBJ1-4; no DNA check was done on the table's D call, TRBD1. TRBV21-1 is recorded as a pseudogene. CDR3 length equals 17 residues. Here the CDR3 reads CASTNGAAGAGWEKLFF. CDR3 sequence (DNA): TGTGCCAGCACCAACGGTGCGGCAGGGGCCGGTTGGGAAAAACTGTTTTTT.

This clone was seen a single time. The chain is built from TRBV19 and TRBJ2-3; D remains ambiguous. The germline V gene has CDR1 LNHDA and CDR2 SQIVND (reference sequence). CDR3 length: 18 amino acids. V shed 5 bases and J shed 2 bases, with 23 bases lying between them. This chain's CDR3 is CASSPLGAWVANTDTQYF. The CDR3, as DNA: TGTGCCAGTAGTCCTCTCGGTGCCTGGGTAGCCAACACAGATACGCAGTATTTT.

The chain is built from TRBV7-6 and TRBJ2-3; 10 nucleotides line up with TRBD2. Germline CDR1 reads SGHVS; CDR2 reads FNYEAQ. The CDR3 contains 15 residues. Trimming cost V 6 bases and J 4 bases; bases outside gene matches: 7. CDR3 protein: CASRKAGGQADTQYF. The CDR3 nucleotides read TGTGCCAGCAGAAAAGCGGGGGGGCAGGCAGATACGCAGTATTTT. The whole variable domain, remainder taken from reference TRBV7-6 and TRBJ2-3, is GAGVSQSPRYKVTKRGQDVALRCDPISGHVSLYWYRQALGQGPEFLTYFNYEAQQDKSGLPNDRFSAERPEGSISTLTIQRTEQRDSAMYRCASRKAGGQADTQYFGPGTRLTVL.

The CDR3 DNA is TGTGCCAGCAGCTTTAACAGGGGGGGATCGGACACTGAAGCTTTCTTT. This sequence encodes CASSFNRGGSDTEAFF. The chain links TRBV7-9 to TRBJ1-1, with 8 bases that match TRBD1. The trim removed 3 bases at V and 3 bases at J, leaving 9 bases unmatched. CDR1 SEHNR and CDR2 FQNEAQ come from the germline V gene (reference sequence). The CDR3 has 16 amino acids.

This clone has just a few counts. The chain couples TRBV27 to TRBJ1-4, with TRBD1 matching 9 bases. Per the germline V gene, CDR1 is MNHEY and CDR2 is SMNVEV (reference sequence). The CDR3 is made up of 15 amino acids. The junction had 8 bases not matched to a gene; V was cut back by 4 bases and J by 8 bases. The CDR3, as DNA: TGTGCCAGCAGTTACAACAGGGGGCTGGGCGAAAAACTGTTTTTT. This codes for CASSYNRGLGEKLFF.

The genes are TRBV7-2 and TRBJ1-2; maybe TRBD1 (5 bases). Germline V gene data show CDR1 as SGHTA and CDR2 as FQGNSA. Trimming took off 7 bases at V and 2 bases at J, with 14 bases between the two ends. CDR3 length equals 14 residues. CDR3 bases: TGTGCCAGCACCACTCCCGGGGGAAACTATGGCTACACCTTC. Protein: CASTTPGGNYGYTF.

The rearrangement uses TRBV11-2 and TRBJ2-7; D is unclear. V gave up 2 bases and J gave up 2 bases, with 7 bases separating them. CDR3 length: 13 residues. Germline assignment: CDR1 SGHAT and CDR2 FQNNGV. The CDR3: CASSLPYTYEQYF. In DNA, the CDR3 is TGTGCCAGCAGCTTACCCTATACCTACGAGCAGTACTTC.

This clone has only one observation. The chain joins TRBV5-4 to TRBJ2-3, with D maybe TRBD2 (6 bases). The V gene's germline CDR1 is SGHNT and CDR2 YYREEE (reference sequence). Trimming shortened V by 6 bases and J by 0 bases, and 17 bases separated the two germline ends. This CDR3 is built from 16 residues. CDR3 DNA: TGTGCCAGCACCGTGGGAGGTGAGGTTAGCACAGATACGCAGTATTTT. Its protein product is CASTVGGEVSTDTQYF.

The gene calls are TRBV6-5 and TRBJ1-1, with a tentative D call TRBD1 (6 bases). Trimming removed 2 bases from V and 0 bases from J, with 10 bases in between. The germline CDR1 and CDR2 sequences are MNHEY and SVGAGI. This CDR3 has 15 amino acids. The CDR3 DNA reads as TGTGCCAGCAGTTACGTGGGACATCTGAACACTGAAGCTTTCTTT. This sequence encodes CASSYVGHLNTEAFF.

The genes are TRBV2 and TRBJ2-4, with TRBD2 matching over 8 bases. V dropped 5 bases and J dropped 3; count of bases not matched to a gene: 15. The CDR3 extends over 18 amino acids. The germline CDR1 and CDR2 sequences are SNHLY and FYNNEI. CDR3 DNA sequence: TGTGCCAGCAGTCCCCTCGTCGGGCTAGCGGGCGTCAAAAACATTCAGTACTTC. This sequence encodes CASSPLVGLAGVKNIQYF. Drawing the rest from reference TRBV2 and TRBJ2-4, the complete variable domain is EPEVTQTPSHQVTQMGQEVILRCVPISNHLYFYWYRQILGQKVEFLVSFYNNEISEKSEIFDDQFSVERPDGSNFTLKIRSTKLEDSAMYFCASSPLVGLAGVKNIQYFGAGTRLSVL.

The J gene is TRBJ1-1, the V gene TRBV3-1 (or the pseudogene TRBV3-2); 8 bases are shared with TRBD1. CDR3 length: 13 amino acids. CDR1 and CDR2 (germline): LGHDT, YNNKEL (reference sequence). V shed 6 bases and J 3 bases; nucleotides not matched to a gene: 3. CDR3: CASRLQGDTEAFF. CDR3 nucleotide sequence: TGTGCCAGCAGGCTACAGGGGGACACTGAAGCTTTCTTT.

This clone has a handful of counts. The V and J genes are TRBV5-1 and TRBJ1-1; 7 nucleotides agree with TRBD1. This CDR3 is built from 15 residues. CDR1 SGHRS and CDR2 YFSETQ come from the germline V gene. After removal of 3 bases from V and 6 bases from J, the junction contained 11 bases not matched to a gene. CDR3 bases: TGCGCCAGCAGCTGGACCAACAGGGGTCTCGCTGAAGCTTTCTTT. This codes for CASSWTNRGLAEAFF.

V is TRBV28 and J is TRBJ1-2; 8 bases align to TRBD1. CDR1 and CDR2 from the germline V gene are MDHEN and SYDVKM. The CDR3 spans 13 residues. V trimming: 6 bases; J trimming: 12 bases; junction bases outside the gene matches: 12. DNA of the CDR3: TGTGCCAGCAGCGCGACAGGGGAAGGTCGTGACACCTTC. It specifies CASSATGEGRDTF.